This is a list of T cell receptor beta chains from one sample in a study of T cell clonotyping in hematopoietic cell transplantation. The method was immunoSEQ multiplex PCR; TCRdb's version includes in-frame clones alone and lacks a portion of them. The table shows 70,000 or so clones, with roughly 94% occurring only once. Sequencing was done on a sample of peripheral blood mononuclear cells. These receptors all stem from a man between 50 and 59 years old in good health. Some clones in this sample may be carry-over from other donors' samples. Both conserved end residues are part of each CDR3. Fields, in order: D gene, V gene, J gene, CDR3 DNA, CDR3 protein. A D gene is named only where the DNA matches it firmly.

TRBD1,TRBV6-5,TRBJ1-2,TGTGCCAGCAGACAGACAGGGACTAACTATGGCTACACCTTC,CASRQTGTNYGYTF
NA,TRBV19,TRBJ1-5,TGTGCCAGTAGTATAATAGCCCGGGAACAGCCCCAGCATTTT,CASSIIAREQPQHF
NA,TRBV5-1,TRBJ1-4,TGCGCCAGCAGCTTGGGACGCTCTAATGAAAAACTGTTTTTT,CASSLGRSNEKLFF
TRBD1,TRBV25-1,TRBJ1-2,TGTGCCAGCAGTGGACAGGGGGTCGGCTATGGCTACACCTTC,CASSGQGVGYGYTF
TRBD1,TRBV29-1,TRBJ1-2,TGCAGCGTCGACAGGGGAACCTATGGCTACACCTTC,CSVDRGTYGYTF
NA,TRBV5-6,TRBJ1-3,TGTGCCAGCAGCTATACCATGAGCTCTGGAAACACCATATATTTT,CASSYTMSSGNTIYF
NA,TRBV29-1,TRBJ1-3,TGCAGCGTTGAAGATCCTGGCTCTGGAAACACCATATATTTT,CSVEDPGSGNTIYF
TRBD2,TRBV9,TRBJ2-1,TGTGCCAGCAGCGTAGATCCAGCGGGGGGGCCGAAATTTGGTGAGCAGTTCTTC,CASSVDPAGGPKFGEQFF
NA,TRBV2,TRBJ1-3,TGTGCCAACCAACAGGAAGCCTCTGGAAACACCATATATTTT,CANQQEASGNTIYF
NA,TRBV6-1,TRBJ2-2,TGTGCCAGCAGTGAACAGGTTATCACCGGGGAGCTGTTTTTT,CASSEQVITGELFF
NA,TRBV28,TRBJ2-2,TGTGCCAGCAGTTTAGTCGGCATCGGGGAGCTGTTTTTT,CASSLVGIGELFF
NA,TRBV9,TRBJ2-2,TGTGCCAGCAATCGGGGGTATGACACCGGGGAGCTGTTTTTT,CASNRGYDTGELFF
NA,TRBV30,TRBJ1-3,TGTGCCTGGAGTGTAATCGGAGGGGTCGGAAACACCATATATTTT,CAWSVIGGVGNTIYF
TRBD2,TRBV2,TRBJ2-3,TGTGCCAGCAGTGAGTTTAGCGGGAGCACAGATACGCAGTATTTT,CASSEFSGSTDTQYF
TRBD2,TRBV4-2,TRBJ2-5,TGTGCCAGCAGCCATGGGAGGACTAGCGGGGAAGAGACCCAGTACTTC,CASSHGRTSGEETQYF
TRBD2,TRBV5-1,TRBJ2-2,TGCGCCAGCATCCGCCGGGGGGGTAAGAACACCGGGGAGCTGTTTTTT,CASIRRGGKNTGELFF
NA,TRBV7-9,TRBJ1-2,TGTGCCAGCAGCCCCGGCAGGGGTGATGGCTACACCTTC,CASSPGRGDGYTF
NA,TRBV28,TRBJ1-2,TGTGCCAGCAGTTTATCGCTGGCAGGGCTAAGTGGCTACACCTTC,CASSLSLAGLSGYTF
NA,TRBV28,TRBJ1-5,TGTGCCAGCAGTCCCGACTATAGCAATCAGCCCCAGCATTTT,CASSPDYSNQPQHF
NA,TRBV19,TRBJ2-2,TGTGCCAGTAGTACTCGGGGCCCCCCGCAGACCGGGGAGCTGTTTTTT,CASSTRGPPQTGELFF
TRBD2,TRBV6-5,TRBJ2-5,TGTGCCAGCTCTCGCCTAGCGGGACAAGAGACCCAGTACTTC,CASSRLAGQETQYF
NA,TRBV6-6,TRBJ1-4,TGTGCCAGCAGATTGACAGGCTCTAATGAAAAACTGTTTTTT,CASRLTGSNEKLFF
NA,TRBV30,TRBJ2-5,TGTGCCTGGAGTGCAGGGGGGCAAGAGACCCAGTACTTC,CAWSAGGQETQYF